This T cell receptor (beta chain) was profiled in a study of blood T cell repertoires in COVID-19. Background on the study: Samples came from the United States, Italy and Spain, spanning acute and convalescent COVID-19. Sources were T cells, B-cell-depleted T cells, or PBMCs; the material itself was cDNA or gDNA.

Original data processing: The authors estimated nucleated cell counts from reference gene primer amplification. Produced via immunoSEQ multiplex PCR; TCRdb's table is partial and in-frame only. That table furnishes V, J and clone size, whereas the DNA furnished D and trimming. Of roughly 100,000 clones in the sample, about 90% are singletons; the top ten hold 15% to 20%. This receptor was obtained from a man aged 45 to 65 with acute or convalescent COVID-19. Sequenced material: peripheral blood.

The CDR3 bases are TGTGCCAGCAGCCCCCGCCAGGGAGGAACCACTGAAGCTTTCTTT. Its protein product is CASSPRQGGTTEAFF. The gene calls are TRBV9 and TRBJ1-1; TRBD1 might be the D (5 bases). Trimming left V 4 bases short and J 4 bases short, with 17 bases between. This CDR3 has 15 residues. Germline V gene sequence: CDR1 SGDLS, CDR2 YYNGEE.